This TCR beta chain appears in the sequencing data of a study of T-cell reconstitution after alpha-beta-depleted transplantation in children. Preparation of the TCRbeta library was carried out with unique molecular identifiers. MiXCR, applied by TCRdb to the PCR reads, yields one record per CDR3 protein. The sample consists of more than 450,000 distinct CDR3 sequences, about a sixth of them appearing once. This CDR3 region has 15 residues. Looked up from germline, CDR1 is LNHDA and CDR2 is SQIVND (reference sequence). V lost 5 bases and J lost 5; bases outside the gene matches: 9. This receptor was taken from a human donor who donated a stem cell graft to a child with acute lymphoblastic leukemia. The V call is TRBV19, the J call TRBJ1-5, with 7 positions matching TRBD1. The specimen was PBMCs from the stem cell graft donor, collected from the stem cell graft. CDR3 DNA: TGTGCCAGTAGTGCGGGACAGTGGAACGATCAGCCCCAGCATTTT. It is translated as CASSAGQWNDQPQHF.